The 8 T cell receptor beta chains listed next were all sequenced from one sample in a study of blood T cells in healthy people across ages. The second PCR ran roughly 6 to 11 cycles with a sample-barcoded 5' primer and J-beta primers. In TCRdb, the 5' RACE reads were re-called with MiXCR into one record per CDR3 protein. The sample has around 1,100,000 distinct CDR3 sequences, roughly two fifths seen once; the top ten hold roughly 13%. The sample taken for sequencing was blood. The source of these receptors is a man aged 18 to 30 in good health.

The chain combines TRBV7-9 with TRBJ2-2; a weak D match, TRBD1 (5 bases). Germline V gene lookup returns CDR1 SEHNR and CDR2 FQNEAQ (reference sequence). This CDR3 comprises 16 residues. V lost 5 bases to trimming and J lost 0 bases, with 13 bases between them. CDR3 region: CASSPLTATNTGELFF. In nucleotides, the CDR3 is TGTGCCAGCAGCCCCCTGACAGCCACGAACACCGGGGAGCTGTTTTTT.

This sequence joins TRBV7-9 and TRBJ2-2; the match to TRBD1 covers 7 bases. This CDR3 region has 14 residues. Looked up from germline, CDR1 is SEHNR and CDR2 is FQNEAQ (reference sequence). V shed 4 bases, J shed 5 bases, and the junction held 4 bases outside the gene matches. The CDR3 spells CASSSGQSTGELFF. CDR3 coding DNA: TGTGCCAGCAGCTCGGGACAGAGTACCGGGGAGCTGTTTTTT.

The CDR3 reads CASSGGNARNTEAFF. The CDR3 region has the DNA TGTGCCAGCAGTGGGGGGAATGCACGGAACACTGAAGCTTTCTTT. This chain uses TRBV12-3 or TRBV12-4 with TRBJ1-1, with D possibly being TRBD1 (5 bases). Between the trimmed V and J ends, which lost 5 bases and 1 base, there was a span of 14 bases. The length of the CDR3 is 15 residues.

This chain uses TRBV9 with TRBJ2-5; D is ambiguous. Matching the DNA end better, TRBJ2-7 makes the J call doubtful. The CDR3 sequence is 14 residues long. Germline CDR1 SGDLS, CDR2 YYNGEE. CDR3 residues: CASSGDKTVYEQYF. The CDR3 DNA reads as TGTGCCAGCAGCGGCGACAAGACGGTATACGAGCAGTACTTC.

This chain joins TRBV20-1 and TRBJ2-1, with 7 bases fitting TRBD2. The J call may be faulty, since TRBJ2-7 better matches the DNA end. Per the germline V gene, CDR1 is DFQATT and CDR2 is SNEGSKA (reference sequence). The CDR3 loop spans 14 amino acids. The CDR3 protein is CSGFPGTINNEQYF. For the CDR3, the DNA is TGCAGTGGATTCCCCGGGACTATTAACAATGAGCAGTACTTC.

V gene TRBV7-2 combines with J gene TRBJ2-1; TRBD2 matches at 13 bases. There are 15 residues in the CDR3. Trimming at V came to 4 bases and at J to 6 bases, leaving 3 bases not matched to a gene. The germline V gene encodes CDR1 SGHTA and CDR2 FQGNSA. CDR3 sequence: CASSSGLAGANEQFF. The CDR3 DNA is TGTGCCAGCAGCTCCGGACTAGCGGGAGCCAATGAGCAGTTCTTC.

This rearrangement joins TRBV7-9 to TRBJ2-5, with 7 bases identical to TRBD1. The CDR3 totals 19 residues. Germline V gives CDR1 SEHNR, CDR2 FQNEAQ (reference sequence). V shed 2 bases, J shed 1 base, and the junction held 16 bases outside the gene matches. The CDR3 bases are TGTGCCAGCAGCTTATCATGGACAGGAGAGAGAAGTACCCAAGAGACCCAGTACTTC. Translation: CASSLSWTGERSTQETQYF.

The chain is built from TRBV16 and TRBJ2-3; D ambiguous. Trimming pared 3 bases from V and 1 base from J, leaving 14 bases between. Per germline, CDR1 KGHSY and CDR2 FQNENV. The CDR3 runs to 16 residues. The CDR3 nucleotides read TGTGCCAGCAGCCATTTGGATGGGATAGGCACAGATACGCAGTATTTT. Residues: CASSHLDGIGTDTQYF.